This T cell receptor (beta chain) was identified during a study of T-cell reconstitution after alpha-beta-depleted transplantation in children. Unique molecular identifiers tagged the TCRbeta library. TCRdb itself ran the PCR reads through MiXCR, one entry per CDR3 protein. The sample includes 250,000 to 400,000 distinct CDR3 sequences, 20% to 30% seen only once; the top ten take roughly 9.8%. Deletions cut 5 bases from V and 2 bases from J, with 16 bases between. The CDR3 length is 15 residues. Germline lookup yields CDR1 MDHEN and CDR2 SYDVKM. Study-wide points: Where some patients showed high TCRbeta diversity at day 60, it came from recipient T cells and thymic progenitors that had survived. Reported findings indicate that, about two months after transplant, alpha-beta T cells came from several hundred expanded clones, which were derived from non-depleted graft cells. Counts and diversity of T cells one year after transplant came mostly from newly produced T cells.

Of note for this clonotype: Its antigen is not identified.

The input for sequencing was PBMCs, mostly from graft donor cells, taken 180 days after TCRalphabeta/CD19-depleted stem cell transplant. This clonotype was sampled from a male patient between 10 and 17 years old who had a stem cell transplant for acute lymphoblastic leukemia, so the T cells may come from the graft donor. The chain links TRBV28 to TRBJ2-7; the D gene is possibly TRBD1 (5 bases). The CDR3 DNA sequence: TGTGCCAGCAGTCCCAACCCGTCAGGGACCTACGAGCAGTACTTC. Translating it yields CASSPNPSGTYEQYF.